The rows below give T cell receptor beta chains drawn from one sample of a study of memory CD4+ T cells and cytomegalovirus serostatus. Assay: immunoSEQ multiplex PCR; the TCRdb copy retains only in-frame clones and omits some. Among over 40,000 clones, about four fifths were seen once, and the ten largest hold about 0.79%. Sample: memory CD4+ T cells from blood. Receptors originate from an adult in good health and CMV-seronegative. The CDR3 runs from the conserved cysteine through the conserved F or W. A D gene is named only where the DNA matches it firmly. Where a row states a size, it is once, few, many or the class of an expanded clone; other rows omit it.

11,medium-sized,TRBJ2-7,.,TRBV12-2,TGTGCAAGTCGCTTAGCCAACGAGCAGTACTTC,CASRLANEQYF
15,.,TRBJ1-4,.,TRBV7-9,TGTGCCAGCAGCATACAAGGGTATACTAATGAAAAACTGTTTTTT,CASSIQGYTNEKLFF
12,.,TRBJ2-5,.,TRBV29-1,TGCAGCGTTAGCAACAGAGCAGAGACCCAGTACTTC,CSVSNRAETQYF
15,.,TRBJ2-6,.,TRBV2,TGTGCCAGCGATCGACAGTCTACTGGGGCCAACGTCCTGACTTTC,CASDRQSTGANVLTF
13,once,TRBJ1-1,.,TRBV10-3,TGTGCCATCAGTGCGCGCGGGAACACTGAAGCTTTCTTT,CAISARGNTEAFF
16,.,TRBJ2-7,TRBD1,TRBV4-2,TGTGCCAGCAGCCTACACTCCGGGACAGGGGGTTACGAGCAGTACTTC,CASSLHSGTGGYEQYF
13,.,TRBJ1-1,.,TRBV4-2,TGTGCCAGCAGCTTAGGGACTAGTACTGAAGCTTTCTTT,CASSLGTSTEAFF
17,few,TRBJ2-7,TRBD1,TRBV5-1,TGCGCCAGCAGCCAAACTCCGACAGGGGGCGTGTCCTACGAGCAGTACTTC,CASSQTPTGGVSYEQYF
15,.,TRBJ2-5,TRBD1,TRBV11-2,TGTGCCAGCAGCTTAGCGGGACAGCCGCAAGAGACCCAGTACTTC,CASSLAGQPQETQYF
15,once,TRBJ1-2,.,TRBV7-8,TGTGCCAGCAGCTATACTAGGGTCGGGTGGGATGGCTACACCTTC,CASSYTRVGWDGYTF
16,.,TRBJ1-6,.,TRBV5-6,TGTGCCAGCAGCTCCAGCGACAGCTCCTATAATTCACCCCTCCACTTT,CASSSSDSSYNSPLHF
15,.,TRBJ1-1,.,TRBV6-5,TGTGCCAGCAGTCCCTCCAGGAGTAAGAACACTGAAGCTTTCTTT,CASSPSRSKNTEAFF
15,.,TRBJ1-2,.,TRBV6-6,TGTGCCAGCAGTTACAGTCGGACAGCCGTCTATGGCTACACCTTC,CASSYSRTAVYGYTF
15,.,TRBJ2-7,TRBD2,TRBV6-5,TGTGCCAGCAGTCCCGACGCTAGCGGTACTTACGAGCAGTACTTC,CASSPDASGTYEQYF
15,.,TRBJ1-4,TRBD1,TRBV7-9,TGTGCCAGCAGCGCCGGGACAGGGCATTATGAAAAACTGTTTTTT,CASSAGTGHYEKLFF
12,.,TRBJ2-7,.,TRBV2,TGTGCCAGCACCTGGCAGGGGGGCGAGCAGTACTTC,CASTWQGGEQYF
14,.,TRBJ1-2,.,TRBV4-3,TGCGCCAGCAGCCAAGAAGGGCGGAACTATGGCTACACCTTC,CASSQEGRNYGYTF
14,.,TRBJ1-5,.,TRBV2,TGTGCCAGCAGTGAAAATCAGGGGTCTCAGCCCCAGCATTTT,CASSENQGSQPQHF
13,few,TRBJ1-1,.,TRBV7-2,TGTGCCAGCAGCGTGGGCCCGAACACTGAAGCTTTCTTT,CASSVGPNTEAFF
14,.,TRBJ1-2,.,TRBV5-1,TGCGCCAGCAGCTTGCCAGGAGGGGATTATGGCTACACCTTC,CASSLPGGDYGYTF
15,.,TRBJ1-6,TRBD1,TRBV7-9,TGTGCCAGCAGCTTCGGGACAGCCAATAATTCACCCCTCCACTTT,CASSFGTANNSPLHF
13,.,TRBJ1-2,.,TRBV4-3,TGCGCCAGCAGCCAGGACAGAAGTTATGGCTACACCTTC,CASSQDRSYGYTF
12,.,TRBJ1-2,.,TRBV2,TGTGCCAGCTCATTTGAACAGGGAGGCTACACCTTC,CASSFEQGGYTF
14,.,TRBJ2-2,TRBD1,TRBV2,TGTGCCAGCGGGGACAGTCAGAACACCGGGGAGCTGTTTTTT,CASGDSQNTGELFF
12,.,TRBJ1-1,TRBD1,TRBV6-1,TGTGCCAGTAGACAGGGGAACACTGAAGCTTTCTTT,CASRQGNTEAFF
15,.,TRBJ1-2,TRBD1,TRBV27,TGTGCCAGCAGTTTCGGGACAGGGTTTCTGGATGGCTACACCTTC,CASSFGTGFLDGYTF
17,once,TRBJ2-2,.,TRBV9,TGTGCCAGCAGCGTAGCTACCGGGTGGCAAAGGACCGGGGAGCTGTTTTTT,CASSVATGWQRTGELFF
15,medium-sized,TRBJ2-1,.,TRBV5-6,TGTGCCAGCAGCCCTACCGGGACACCGAACAATGAGCAGTTCTTC,CASSPTGTPNNEQFF
11,.,TRBJ1-1,.,TRBV30,TGTGCCTGGAGGATGAACACTGAAGCTTTCTTT,CAWRMNTEAFF
16,.,TRBJ1-1,.,TRBV7-9,TGTGCCAGCAGCGGATTACGGAGGGGGGCAGACACTGAAGCTTTCTTT,CASSGLRRGADTEAFF
16,.,TRBJ1-3,.,TRBV11-2,TGTGCCAGCAGCTTAGGGCAGGTCCTCTCTGGAAACACCATATATTTT,CASSLGQVLSGNTIYF
12,.,TRBJ1-2,.,TRBV2,TGTGCCAGCAGTGGCATGGGATTTGGCTACACCTTC,CASSGMGFGYTF
11,.,TRBJ1-1,.,TRBV2,TGTGCCAGCAGAAGAACTCCAGAAGCTTTCTTT,CASRRTPEAFF
15,.,TRBJ1-2,.,TRBV15,TGTGCCACCAGCAGAGATCGCGGCGTCCTCTATGGCTACACCTTC,CATSRDRGVLYGYTF
13,.,TRBJ2-7,.,TRBV6-1,TGTGCCAGCAGGAGGGGGATCCTCTACGAGCAGTACTTC,CASRRGILYEQYF
14,.,TRBJ1-2,TRBD1,TRBV5-4,TGTGCCAGCAGCTTACAGGGGCTTAACTATGGCTACACCTTC,CASSLQGLNYGYTF
13,.,TRBJ1-1,.,TRBV2,TGTGTCGCGCCCACACCGGGCGGGACTGAAGCTTTCTTT,CVAPTPGGTEAFF
14,.,TRBJ1-2,TRBD1,TRBV18,TGTGCCAGCTCACCCTGGGACAGCACGCATGGCTACACCTTC,CASSPWDSTHGYTF
14,medium-sized,TRBJ1-4,TRBD1,TRBV30,TGTGCCTGGACCGATGGGACAGTCGGTGGCAAACTGTTTTTT,CAWTDGTVGGKLFF
15,.,TRBJ1-3,TRBD1,TRBV7-8,TGTGCCAGCAGCTCGGGACAGGGCTCTGGAAACACCATATATTTT,CASSSGQGSGNTIYF
15,.,TRBJ2-7,.,TRBV28,TGTGCCAGCAGTTTGGCCGGGACGGGAACCTACGAGCAGTACTTC,CASSLAGTGTYEQYF
11,few,TRBJ1-1,.,TRBV20-1,TGCAGTGGTTCCAGGGACATTGAAGCTTTCTTT,CSGSRDIEAFF
17,.,TRBJ2-1,TRBD2,TRBV2,TGTGCCAGCAGAAGACTAGCGGGGGGGAGCTCCTACAATGAGCAGTTCTTC,CASRRLAGGSSYNEQFF